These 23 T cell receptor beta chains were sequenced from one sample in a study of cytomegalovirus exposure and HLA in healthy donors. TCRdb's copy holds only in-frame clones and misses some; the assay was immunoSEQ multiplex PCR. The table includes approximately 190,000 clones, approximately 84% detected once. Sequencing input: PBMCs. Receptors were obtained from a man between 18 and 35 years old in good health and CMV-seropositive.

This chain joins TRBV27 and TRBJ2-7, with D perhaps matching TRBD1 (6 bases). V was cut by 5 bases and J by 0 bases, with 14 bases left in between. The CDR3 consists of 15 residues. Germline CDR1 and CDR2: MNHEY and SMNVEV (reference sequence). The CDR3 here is CASSGTPISSYEQYF. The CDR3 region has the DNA TGTGCCAGCAGTGGGACACCCATAAGCTCCTACGAGCAGTACTTC.

CDR3 loop: CSVEACLAGENEQFF. The DNA of the CDR3 is TGCAGCGTTGAAGCGTGCCTAGCGGGAGAGAATGAGCAGTTCTTC. The V and J genes are TRBV29-1 and TRBJ2-1; 10 nucleotides match TRBD2. CDR3 length equals 15 residues. Germline CDR1 and CDR2: SQVTM and ANQGSEA. Trimming took 1 base from V and 7 from J; bases not matched to a gene: 7.

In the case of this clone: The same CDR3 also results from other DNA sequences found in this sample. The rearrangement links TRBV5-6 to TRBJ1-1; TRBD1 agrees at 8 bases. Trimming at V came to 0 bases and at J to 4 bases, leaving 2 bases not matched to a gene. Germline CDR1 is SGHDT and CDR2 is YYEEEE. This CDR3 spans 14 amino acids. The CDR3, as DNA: TGTGCCAGCAGCTTGGGGACAGGGTCCACTGAAGCTTTCTTT. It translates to CASSLGTGSTEAFF.

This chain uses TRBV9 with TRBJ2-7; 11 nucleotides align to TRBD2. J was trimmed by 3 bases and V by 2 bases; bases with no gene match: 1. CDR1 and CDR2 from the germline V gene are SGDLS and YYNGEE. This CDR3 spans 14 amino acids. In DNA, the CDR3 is TGTGCCAGCAGCGTCACTAGCGGGAGCTACGAGCAGTACTTC. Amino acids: CASSVTSGSYEQYF.

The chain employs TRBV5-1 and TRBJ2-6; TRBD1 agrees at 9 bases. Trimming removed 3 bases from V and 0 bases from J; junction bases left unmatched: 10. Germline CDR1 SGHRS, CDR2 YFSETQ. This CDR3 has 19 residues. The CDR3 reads CASSSNRDRAFSGANVLTF. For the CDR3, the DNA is TGCGCCAGCAGCTCTAACCGGGACAGGGCTTTCTCTGGGGCCAACGTCCTGACTTTC. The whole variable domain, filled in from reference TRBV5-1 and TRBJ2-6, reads KAGVTQTPRYLIKTRGQQVTLSCSPISGHRSVSWYQQTPGQGLQFLFEYFSETQRNKGNFPGRFSGRQFSNSRSEMNVSTLELGDSALYLCASSSNRDRAFSGANVLTFGAGSRLTVL.

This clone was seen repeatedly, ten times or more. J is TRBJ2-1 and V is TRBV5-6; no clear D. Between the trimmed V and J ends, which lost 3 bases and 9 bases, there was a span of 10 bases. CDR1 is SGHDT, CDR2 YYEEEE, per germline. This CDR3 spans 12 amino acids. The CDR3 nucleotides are TGTGCCAGCAGCTGGTTGAGCCCTGAGCAGTTCTTC. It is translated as CASSWLSPEQFF. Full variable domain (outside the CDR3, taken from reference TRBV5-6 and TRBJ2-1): DAGVTQSPTHLIKTRGQQVTLRCSPKSGHDTVSWYQQALGQGPQFIFQYYEEEERQRGNFPDRFSGHQFPNYSSELNVNALLLGDSALYLCASSWLSPEQFFGPGTRLTVL.

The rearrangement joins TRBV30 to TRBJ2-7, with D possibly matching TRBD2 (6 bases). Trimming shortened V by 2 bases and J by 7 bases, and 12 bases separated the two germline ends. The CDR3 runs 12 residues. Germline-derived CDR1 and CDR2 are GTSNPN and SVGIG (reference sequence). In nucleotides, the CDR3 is TGTGCCTGGAGTAGGACTCGGGAGGAGCAGTACTTC. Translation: CAWSRTREEQYF.

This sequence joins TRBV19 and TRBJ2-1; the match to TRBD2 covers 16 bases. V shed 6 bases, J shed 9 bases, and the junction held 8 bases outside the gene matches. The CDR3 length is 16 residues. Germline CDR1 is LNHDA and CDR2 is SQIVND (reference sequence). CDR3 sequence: CASRLGTSGRAIEQFF. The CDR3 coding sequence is TGTGCCAGTAGGCTGGGGACTAGCGGGAGGGCGATTGAGCAGTTCTTC.

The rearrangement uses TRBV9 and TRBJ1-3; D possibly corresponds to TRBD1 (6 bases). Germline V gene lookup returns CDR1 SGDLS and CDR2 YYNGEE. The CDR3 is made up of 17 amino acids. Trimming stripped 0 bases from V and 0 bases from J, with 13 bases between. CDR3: CASSVDPRGASGNTIYF. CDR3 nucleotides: TGTGCCAGCAGCGTAGACCCCAGGGGAGCCTCTGGAAACACCATATATTTT.

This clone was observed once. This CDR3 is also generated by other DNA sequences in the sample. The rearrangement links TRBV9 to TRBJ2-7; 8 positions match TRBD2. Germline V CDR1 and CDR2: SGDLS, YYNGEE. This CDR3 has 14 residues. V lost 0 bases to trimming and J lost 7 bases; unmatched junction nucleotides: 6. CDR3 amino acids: CASSVDSGTGEQYF. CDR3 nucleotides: TGTGCCAGCAGCGTAGATAGCGGGACGGGGGAGCAGTACTTC. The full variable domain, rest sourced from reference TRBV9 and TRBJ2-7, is DSGVTQTPKHLITATGQRVTLRCSPRSGDLSVYWYQQSLDQGLQFLIQYYNGEERAKGNILERFSAQQFPDLHSELNLSSLELGDSALYFCASSVDSGTGEQYFGPGTRLTVT.

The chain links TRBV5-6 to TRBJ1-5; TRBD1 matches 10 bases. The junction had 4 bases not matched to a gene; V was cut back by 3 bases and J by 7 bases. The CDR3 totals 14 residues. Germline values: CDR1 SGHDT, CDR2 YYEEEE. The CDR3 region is CASSSGQGPQPQHF. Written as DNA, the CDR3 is TGTGCCAGCAGCTCGGGACAGGGGCCCCAGCCCCAGCATTTT.

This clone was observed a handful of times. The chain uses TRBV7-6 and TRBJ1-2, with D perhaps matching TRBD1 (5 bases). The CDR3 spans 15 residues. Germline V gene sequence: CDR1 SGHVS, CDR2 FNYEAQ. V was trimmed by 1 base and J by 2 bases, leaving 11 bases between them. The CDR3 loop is CASSLVPGWNYGYTF. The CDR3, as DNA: TGTGCCAGCAGCTTAGTCCCAGGGTGGAACTATGGCTACACCTTC.

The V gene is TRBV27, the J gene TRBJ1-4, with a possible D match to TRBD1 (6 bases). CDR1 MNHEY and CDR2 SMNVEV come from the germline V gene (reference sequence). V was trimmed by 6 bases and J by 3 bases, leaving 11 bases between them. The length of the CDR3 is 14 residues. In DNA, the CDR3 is TGTGCCAGCAGACACACAGGGTCTAATGAAAAACTGTTTTTT. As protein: CASRHTGSNEKLFF.

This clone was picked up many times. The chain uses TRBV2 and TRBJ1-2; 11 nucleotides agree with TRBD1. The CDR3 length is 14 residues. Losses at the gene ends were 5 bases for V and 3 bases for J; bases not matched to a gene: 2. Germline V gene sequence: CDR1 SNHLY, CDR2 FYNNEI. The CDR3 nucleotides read TGTGCCAGCAGTCGGGACAGGGGGGACTATGGCTACACCTTC. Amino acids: CASSRDRGDYGYTF.

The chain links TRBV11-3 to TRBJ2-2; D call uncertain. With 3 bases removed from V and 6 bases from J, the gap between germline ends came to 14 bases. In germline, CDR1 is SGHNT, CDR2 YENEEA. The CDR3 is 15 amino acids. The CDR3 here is CASSFRLPGPGELFF. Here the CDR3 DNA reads TGTGCCAGCAGCTTCCGGCTGCCAGGTCCCGGGGAGCTGTTTTTT.

CDR3 sequence reads: CASSQTGGFGELFF. The CDR3 DNA is TGTGCCAGCAGCCAGACAGGGGGCTTTGGGGAGCTGTTTTTT. The chain is built from TRBV7-7 and TRBJ2-2; 10 nucleotides agree with TRBD1. J lost 8 bases, V lost 5 bases, and 5 bases had no gene match. Looked up from germline, CDR1 is SSHAT and CDR2 is FNYEAQ (reference sequence). This CDR3 contains 14 residues.

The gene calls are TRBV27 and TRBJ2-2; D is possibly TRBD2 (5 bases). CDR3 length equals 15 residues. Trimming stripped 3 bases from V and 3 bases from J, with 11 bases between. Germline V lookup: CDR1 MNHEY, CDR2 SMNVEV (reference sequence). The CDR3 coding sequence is TGTGCCAGCAGTTTTCTCTCCGGGGACACCGGGGAGCTGTTTTTT. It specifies CASSFLSGDTGELFF.

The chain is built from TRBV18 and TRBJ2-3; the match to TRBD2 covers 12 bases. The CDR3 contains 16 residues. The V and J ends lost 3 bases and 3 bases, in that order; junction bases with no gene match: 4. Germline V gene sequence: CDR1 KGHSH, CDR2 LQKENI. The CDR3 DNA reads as TGTGCCAGCTCACCCATGACTAGCGGGAGAACAGATACGCAGTATTTT. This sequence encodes CASSPMTSGRTDTQYF.

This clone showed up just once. The CDR3 DNA follows: TGTGCCAGCAGTCCCCCCGGTCTAGCGGGTCTTAAAGAGACCCAGTACTTC. The encoded protein is CASSPPGLAGLKETQYF. The rearrangement uses TRBV27 and TRBJ2-5, with 8 nucleotides matching TRBD2. Germline lookup yields CDR1 MNHEY and CDR2 SMNVEV (reference sequence). Trimming removed 5 bases from V and 3 bases from J; junction bases left unmatched: 14. This CDR3 has 17 residues.

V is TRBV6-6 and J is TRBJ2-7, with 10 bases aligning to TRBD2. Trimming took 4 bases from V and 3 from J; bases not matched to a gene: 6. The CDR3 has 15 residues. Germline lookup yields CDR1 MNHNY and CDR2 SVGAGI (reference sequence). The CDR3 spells CASSFGLADLYEQYF. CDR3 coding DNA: TGTGCCAGCAGTTTCGGACTAGCGGATCTCTACGAGCAGTACTTC.

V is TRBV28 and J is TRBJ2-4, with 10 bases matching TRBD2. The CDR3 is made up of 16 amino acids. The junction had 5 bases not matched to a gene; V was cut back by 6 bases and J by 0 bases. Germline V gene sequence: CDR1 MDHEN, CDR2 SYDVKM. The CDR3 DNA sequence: TGTGCCAGCAGGCTAGCGGGAGAACTAGCCAAAAACATTCAGTACTTC. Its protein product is CASRLAGELAKNIQYF.

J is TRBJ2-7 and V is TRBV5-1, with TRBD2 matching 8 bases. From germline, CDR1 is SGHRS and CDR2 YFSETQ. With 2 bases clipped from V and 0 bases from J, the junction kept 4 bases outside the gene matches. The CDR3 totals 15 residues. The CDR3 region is CASSLGSGDSYEQYF. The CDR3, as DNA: TGCGCCAGCAGCTTAGGTAGCGGGGACTCCTACGAGCAGTACTTC.

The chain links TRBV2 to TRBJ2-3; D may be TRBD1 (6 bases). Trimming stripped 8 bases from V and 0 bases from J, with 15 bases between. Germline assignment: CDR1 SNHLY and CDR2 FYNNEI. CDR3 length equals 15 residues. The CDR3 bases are TGTGCCAGCCATAGACAGGCCCCCAGCACAGATACGCAGTATTTT. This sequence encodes CASHRQAPSTDTQYF.